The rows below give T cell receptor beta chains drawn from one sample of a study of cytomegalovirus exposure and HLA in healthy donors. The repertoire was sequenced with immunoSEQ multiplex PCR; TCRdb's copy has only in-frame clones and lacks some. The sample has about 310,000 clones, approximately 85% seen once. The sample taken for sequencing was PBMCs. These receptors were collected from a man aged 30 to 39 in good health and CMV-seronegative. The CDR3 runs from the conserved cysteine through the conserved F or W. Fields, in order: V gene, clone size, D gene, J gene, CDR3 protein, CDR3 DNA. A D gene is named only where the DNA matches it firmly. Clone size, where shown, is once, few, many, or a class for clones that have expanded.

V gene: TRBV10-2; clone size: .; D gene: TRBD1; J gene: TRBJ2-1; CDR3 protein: CASRDRGNEQFF; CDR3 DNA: TGCGCCAGCAGGGACAGGGGCAATGAGCAGTTCTTC
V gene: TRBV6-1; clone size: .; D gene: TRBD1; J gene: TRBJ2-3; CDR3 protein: CASSGLTGVTDTQYF; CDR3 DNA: TGTGCCAGCAGTGGATTAACAGGGGTAACAGATACGCAGTATTTT
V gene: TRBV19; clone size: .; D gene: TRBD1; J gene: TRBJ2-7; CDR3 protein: CASSIAGGRSYEQYF; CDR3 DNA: TGTGCCAGTAGTATTGCAGGGGGTAGGTCCTACGAGCAGTACTTC
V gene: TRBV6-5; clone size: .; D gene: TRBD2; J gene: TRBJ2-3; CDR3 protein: CASSYSIRGGTDTQYF; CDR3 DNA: TGTGCCAGCAGTTACTCGATACGGGGGGGCACAGATACGCAGTATTTT
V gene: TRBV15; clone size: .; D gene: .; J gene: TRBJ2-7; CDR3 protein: CATRRETAYEQYF; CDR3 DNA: TGTGCCACCCGGCGGGAAACCGCCTACGAGCAGTACTTC
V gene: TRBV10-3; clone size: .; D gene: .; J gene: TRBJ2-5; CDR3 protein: CAISVGGQETQYF; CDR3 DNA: TGTGCCATCAGTGTCGGGGGCCAAGAGACCCAGTACTTC
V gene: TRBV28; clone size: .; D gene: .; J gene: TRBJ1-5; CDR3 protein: CASSSVAGGYQPQHF; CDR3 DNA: TGTGCCAGCAGCTCGGTTGCTGGGGGCTATCAGCCCCAGCATTTT
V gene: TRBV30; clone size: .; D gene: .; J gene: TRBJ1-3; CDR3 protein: CAWSLVGAGGNTIYF; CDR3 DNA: TGTGCCTGGAGTCTTGTAGGGGCAGGAGGAAACACCATATATTTT
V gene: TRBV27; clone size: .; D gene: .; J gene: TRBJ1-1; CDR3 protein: CATSRIGLVNTEAFF; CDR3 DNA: TGTGCCACCAGTAGGATCGGGTTGGTGAACACTGAAGCTTTCTTT
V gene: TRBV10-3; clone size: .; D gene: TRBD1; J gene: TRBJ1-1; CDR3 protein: CAISEWDSSNTEAFF; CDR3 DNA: TGTGCCATCAGTGAGTGGGACAGTTCGAACACTGAAGCTTTCTTT
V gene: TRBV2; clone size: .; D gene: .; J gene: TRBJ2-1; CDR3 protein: CASSTDLSSYNEQFF; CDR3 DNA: TGTGCCAGCAGTACTGACTTGAGCTCCTACAATGAGCAGTTCTTC
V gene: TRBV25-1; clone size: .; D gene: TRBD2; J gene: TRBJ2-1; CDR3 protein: CASSTGLAGRWNEQFF; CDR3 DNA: TGTGCCAGCAGCACGGGACTAGCAGGCAGATGGAATGAGCAGTTCTTC
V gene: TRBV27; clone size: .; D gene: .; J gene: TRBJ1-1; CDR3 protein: CASSLSKGGRTEAFF; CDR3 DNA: TGTGCCAGCAGTTTATCGAAGGGGGGGAGAACTGAAGCTTTCTTT
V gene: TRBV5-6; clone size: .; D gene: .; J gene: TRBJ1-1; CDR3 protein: CASSPTQQGAAFF; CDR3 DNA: TGTGCCAGCAGCCCGACCCAACAGGGTGCAGCTTTCTTT
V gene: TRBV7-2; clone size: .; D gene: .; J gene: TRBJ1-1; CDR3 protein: CASSLGGGARNTEAFF; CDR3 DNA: TGTGCCAGCAGCTTAGGGGGTGGGGCTAGGAACACTGAAGCTTTCTTT
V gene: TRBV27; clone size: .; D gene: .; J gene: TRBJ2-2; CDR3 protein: CASRGGTGELFF; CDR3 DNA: TGTGCCAGCAGAGGGGGAACCGGGGAGCTGTTTTTT
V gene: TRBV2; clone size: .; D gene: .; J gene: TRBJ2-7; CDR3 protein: CASSEALRGQYF; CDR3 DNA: TGTGCCAGCAGTGAAGCGCTTCGGGGGCAGTACTTC
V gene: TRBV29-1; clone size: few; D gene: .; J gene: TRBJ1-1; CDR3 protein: CSVRRGSTEAFF; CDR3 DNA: TGCAGCGTCAGACGAGGGAGCACTGAAGCTTTCTTT
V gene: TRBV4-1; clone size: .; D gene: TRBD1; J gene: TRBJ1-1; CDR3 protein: CASSQGQPNTEAFF; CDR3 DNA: TGCGCCAGCAGCCAGGGACAGCCGAACACTGAAGCTTTCTTT
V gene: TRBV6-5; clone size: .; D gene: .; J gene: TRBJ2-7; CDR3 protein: CASSYYEAGNNEQYF; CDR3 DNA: TGTGCCAGCAGTTACTATGAGGCAGGGAACAACGAGCAGTACTTC
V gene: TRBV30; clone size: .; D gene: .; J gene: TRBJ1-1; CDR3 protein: CALHSGGRSEAFF; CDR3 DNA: TGTGCCTTACATTCGGGGGGAAGGTCTGAAGCTTTCTTT
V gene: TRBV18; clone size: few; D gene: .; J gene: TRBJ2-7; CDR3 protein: CASSSHPGKGYEQYF; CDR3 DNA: TGTGCCAGCTCGTCCCATCCTGGTAAGGGGTACGAGCAGTACTTC
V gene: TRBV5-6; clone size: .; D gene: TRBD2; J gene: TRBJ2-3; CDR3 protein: CASSTGLRTDTQYF; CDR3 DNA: TGTGCCAGCAGCACGGGACTACGCACAGATACGCAGTATTTT